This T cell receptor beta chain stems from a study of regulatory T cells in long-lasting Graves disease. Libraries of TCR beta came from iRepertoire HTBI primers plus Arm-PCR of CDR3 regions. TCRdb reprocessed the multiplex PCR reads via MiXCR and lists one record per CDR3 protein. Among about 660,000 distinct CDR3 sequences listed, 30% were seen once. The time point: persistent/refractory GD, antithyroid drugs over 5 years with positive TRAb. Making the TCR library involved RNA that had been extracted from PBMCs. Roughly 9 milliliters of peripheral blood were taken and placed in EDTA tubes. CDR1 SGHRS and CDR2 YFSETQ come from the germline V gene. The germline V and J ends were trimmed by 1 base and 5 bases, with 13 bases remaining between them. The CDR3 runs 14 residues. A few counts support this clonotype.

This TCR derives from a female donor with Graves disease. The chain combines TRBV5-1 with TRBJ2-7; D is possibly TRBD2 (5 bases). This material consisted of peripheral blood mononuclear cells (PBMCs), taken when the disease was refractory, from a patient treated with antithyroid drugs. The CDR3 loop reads CASSLYDRGDEQYF. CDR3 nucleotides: TGCGCCAGCAGCTTGTATGACCGGGGTGACGAGCAGTACTTC.